This passage covers 15 T cell receptor beta chains from one sample sequenced in a study of T cell changes during pregnancy in multiple sclerosis. Generated by immunoSEQ multiplex PCR, the TCRdb table keeps only in-frame clones and is missing some. The sample holds roughly 93,000 clones, under 95% seen once. Sequenced here: peripheral blood, sampled after pregnancy. The receptors originated from a female donor in good health, enrolled as a control in a pregnancy study.

The V call is TRBV5-4, the J call TRBJ2-5, with 11 bases lining up with TRBD2. From germline, CDR1 is SGHNT and CDR2 YYREEE (reference sequence). The CDR3 covers 15 residues. After removal of 6 bases from V and 5 bases from J, the junction contained 9 bases not matched to a gene. CDR3 in DNA: TGTGCCAGCATGGATAGCGGGAGGGCAGGGGAGACCCAGTACTTC. It translates to CASMDSGRAGETQYF.

The chain has TRBV19 and TRBJ2-3, with D possibly TRBD1 on 5 matching bases. Trimming pared 6 bases from V and 10 bases from J, leaving 11 bases between. Germline CDR1 reads LNHDA; CDR2 reads SQIVND (reference sequence). There are 11 residues in the CDR3. This chain's CDR3 is CASREGVAQYF. The CDR3 DNA reads TGTGCCAGTAGGGAAGGGGTGGCGCAGTATTTT.

The chain joins TRBV6-1 to TRBJ1-6; the match to TRBD1 covers 7 bases. The J segment lost 6 bases and the V segment lost 10 bases, leaving 6 bases of the junction unmatched. Germline values: CDR1 MNHNS, CDR2 SASEGT. The CDR3 has 13 amino acids. Here the CDR3 reads CAIHRDSNSPLHF. The CDR3 bases are TGTGCCATACACCGGGACAGTAATTCACCCCTCCACTTT.

In this sample, this clone turned up once. The rearrangement links TRBV6-1 to TRBJ2-3, with D maybe TRBD1 (8 bases). The CDR3 loop spans 16 amino acids. V was shortened by 1 base and J by 3 bases, with 14 bases between the two germline ends. CDR1 and CDR2 from the germline V gene are MNHNS and SASEGT. The CDR3 DNA sequence: TGTGCCAGCAGTGAAGACAGGGGGGGACCAACAGATACGCAGTATTTT. Protein: CASSEDRGGPTDTQYF.

This CDR3 reads CASSPRGPTGNTIYF. CDR3 nucleotides: TGTGCCAGCAGTCCCAGGGGGCCAACGGGAAACACCATATATTTT. V is TRBV7-9 and J is TRBJ1-3; 8 nucleotides match TRBD1. The germline V gene has CDR1 SEHNR and CDR2 FQNEAQ (reference sequence). This CDR3 region has 15 residues. V was pared by 6 bases and J by 4 bases, with 8 bases of the junction left unmatched.

V gene TRBV19 combines with J gene TRBJ2-2; 12 bases line up with TRBD2. Germline V gene sequence: CDR1 LNHDA, CDR2 SQIVND (reference sequence). CDR3 length: 16 residues. After removal of 4 bases from V and 4 bases from J, the junction contained 4 bases not matched to a gene. For the CDR3, the DNA is TGTGCCAGTAGTACTAGCGGGGGGGCCACCACCGGGGAGCTGTTTTTT. It codes for CASSTSGGATTGELFF.

The chain has TRBV13 and TRBJ1-1; tentatively, D is TRBD1 (5 bases). Trimming left V 6 bases short and J 5 bases short, with 19 bases between. The germline V gene has CDR1 PRHDT and CDR2 FYEKMQ (reference sequence). The CDR3 consists of 15 residues. CDR3 DNA: TGTGCCAGCAGTTCTTGGGGGGAGATGAGAACTGAAGCTTTCTTT. Its protein is CASSSWGEMRTEAFF. Using reference TRBV13 and TRBJ1-1 for the parts outside the CDR3, the full variable domain is AAGVIQSPRHLIKEKRETATLKCYPIPRHDTVYWYQQGPGQDPQFLISFYEKMQSDKGSIPDRFSAQQFSDYHSELNMSSLELGDSALYFCASSSWGEMRTEAFFGQGTRLTVV.

V gene TRBV5-1 combines with J gene TRBJ1-1; possibly TRBD1 for D (6 bases). Trimming took 4 bases from V and 5 from J, leaving 9 bases between them. Looked up from germline, CDR1 is SGHRS and CDR2 is YFSETQ. This CDR3 has 12 amino acids. CDR3: CASSPQGTEAFF. The DNA for the CDR3 is TGCGCCAGCAGCCCACAGGGAACTGAAGCTTTCTTT.

This chain links TRBV7-8 with TRBJ1-4, with 11 bases identical to TRBD1. The CDR3 has 16 amino acids. Germline loops: CDR1 SGHVS, CDR2 FQNEAQ. J lost 7 bases, V lost 2 bases, and 6 bases had no gene match. Here the CDR3 reads CASSLFPGTGGEKLFF. The CDR3 DNA sequence: TGTGCCAGCAGCTTATTTCCGGGGACAGGGGGTGAAAAACTGTTTTTT. Variable domain in full (rest from reference TRBV7-8 and TRBJ1-4): GAGVSQSPRYKVAKRGQDVALRCDPISGHVSLFWYQQALGQGPEFLTYFQNEAQLDKSGLPSDRFFAERPEGSVSTLKIQRTQQEDSAVYLCASSLFPGTGGEKLFFGSGTQLSVL.

V gene TRBV6-1 combines with J gene TRBJ1-2, with a weak D call TRBD1 (5 bases). The CDR3 length is 11 residues. The germline gives CDR1 MNHNS, CDR2 SASEGT. CDR3 protein: CSCGGFDGYTF. CDR3 coding DNA: TGTTCTTGTGGGGGGTTTGATGGCTACACCTTC.

In regard to this clone: In the same sample, other DNA sequences code for this CDR3. V gene TRBV4-1 combines with J gene TRBJ2-1, with 14 bases identical to TRBD2. J was trimmed by 4 bases and V by 3 bases; bases with no gene match: 2. The CDR3 length is 16 residues. The germline V gene has CDR1 MGHRA and CDR2 YSYEKL. CDR3 sequence: CASSQGTSGSYNEQFF. As DNA, the CDR3 is TGCGCCAGCAGCCAGGGGACTAGCGGGAGTTACAATGAGCAGTTCTTC.

The chain uses TRBV6-4 and TRBJ2-1, with D tentatively TRBD1 (5 bases). The CDR3 extends over 15 amino acids. Per the germline V gene, CDR1 is MRHNA and CDR2 is SNTAGT. With 2 bases removed from V and 15 bases from J, the gap between germline ends came to 23 bases. The CDR3 DNA sequence: TGTGCCAGCAGTGACCCCTGTGTTCGGCGGCGTCAGGGGTTCTTC. It yields the protein CASSDPCVRRRQGFF.

This clone occurred a few times. The chain joins TRBV6-5 to TRBJ2-5; 7 bases align to TRBD2. The CDR3 loop spans 13 amino acids. V lost 10 bases, J lost 2 bases, and 7 bases stayed unmatched. CDR1 is MNHEY, CDR2 SVGAGI, per germline. The CDR3 region has the DNA TGTGCCACCCAACGGACTAGACAAGAGACCCAGTACTTC. Protein sequence: CATQRTRQETQYF.

On this clone: The junction does not match germline at one end; this may be a read error. The chain is built from TRBV9 and TRBJ2-7, with 11 bases that match TRBD2. CDR3 length: 14 residues. CDR1 is SGDLS and CDR2 is YYNGEE in the germline V gene. CDR3 protein: CASRLGTSGSTVNF. CDR3 DNA sequence: TGTGCCAGCAGGTTGGGGACTAGCGGCTCCACCGTAAACTTC. The full variable domain, its missing parts supplied by reference TRBV9 and TRBJ2-7, is DSGVTQTPKHLITATGQRVTLRCSPRSGDLSVYWYQQSLDQGLQFLIQYYNGEERAKGNILERFSAQQFPDLHSELNLSSLELGDSALYFCASRLGTSGSTVNFGPGTRLTVT.

The CDR3 protein is CASSQGMLADYEQYF. In DNA form, the CDR3 reads TGCGCCAGCAGCCAAGGGATGCTAGCGGACTACGAGCAGTACTTC. The chain employs TRBV4-1 and TRBJ2-7; TRBD2 matches 7 bases. V shed 1 base and J 3 bases; nucleotides not matched to a gene: 6. The V gene's germline CDR1 is MGHRA and CDR2 YSYEKL. The CDR3 sequence is 15 residues long.